Listed below are T cell receptor beta chains from one sample, sequenced in a study of blood T cell repertoires in COVID-19. Data came from immunoSEQ multiplex PCR; TCRdb stores just in-frame clones and leaves some out. Of about 190,000 clones detected, around 80% appear once; the ten largest clones hold roughly 17%. Sequenced: PBMCs or T cells enriched from blood (not recorded which). The receptors come from a woman aged 45 to 65 with acute COVID-19. CDR3s include the opening cysteine and the closing phenylalanine or tryptophan. A D gene is named only where the DNA matches it firmly. Clone size is not always given. Where it is, it says once, few, many or a class for expanded clones.

CDR3nt | CDR3aa | abundance | j_gene | d_gene | v_gene
TGTGCCAGCAGCAAAAAAAGAGGTGGCTACACCTTC | CASSKKRGGYTF | - | TRBJ1-2 | - | TRBV14
TGCGCCAGCAGCCAAAAAGCGGGGCTTTCCTACAATGAGCAGTTCTTC | CASSQKAGLSYNEQFF | - | TRBJ2-1 | TRBD2 | TRBV4-3
TGTGCCAGCAGCTCTATCACGCCCGGGGATTGGAACACTGAAGCTTTCTTT | CASSSITPGDWNTEAFF | few | TRBJ1-1 | - | TRBV28
TGTGCCAGCTCACCACAGGACAGGCTAATAAACTATGGCTACACCTTC | CASSPQDRLINYGYTF | few | TRBJ1-2 | TRBD1 | TRBV18
TGTGCCAGCAGTTACTCAACAGGGGGCAACTATGGCTACACCTTC | CASSYSTGGNYGYTF | - | TRBJ1-2 | TRBD1 | TRBV6-5
TGTGCCAGCTCACAATTACAGGGGACTAACTATGGCTACACCTTC | CASSQLQGTNYGYTF | - | TRBJ1-2 | TRBD1 | TRBV18
TGTGCCAGCAGCCTGGGACAGGTCCGGATGAACACTGAAGCTTTCTTT | CASSLGQVRMNTEAFF | - | TRBJ1-1 | TRBD1 | TRBV5-6
TGTGCCAGCAGCTCCTTCACTCGTGAGCAGTTCTTC | CASSSFTREQFF | - | TRBJ2-1 | - | TRBV5-4
TGTGCCAGCAGCCGGGGGAGGGTTCAGCACCTCTCTGGAAACACCATATATTTT | CASSRGRVQHLSGNTIYF | - | TRBJ1-3 | - | TRBV3-1/TRBV3-2
TGTGCCAGCAGCCCTGACAGGTTTAACACCGGGGAGCTGTTTTTT | CASSPDRFNTGELFF | few | TRBJ2-2 | - | TRBV7-2
TGTGCCAGCAGTGGTGGGGGGGCGGAAAAACTGTTTTTT | CASSGGGAEKLFF | - | TRBJ1-4 | - | TRBV28
TGTGCCACCAGTTCGGGGGGTAGTGGGGCCAACGTCCTGACTTTC | CATSSGGSGANVLTF | - | TRBJ2-6 | TRBD2 | TRBV24-1
TGTGCCAGCCACCAACAGGGGGCGGGTGAAAAACTGTTTTTT | CASHQQGAGEKLFF | once | TRBJ1-4 | TRBD1 | TRBV5-5
TGTGCCAGCTTTCCGGGACAGGGGGCTTTTAGCTCCTACAATGAGCAGTTCTTC | CASFPGQGAFSSYNEQFF | few | TRBJ2-1 | TRBD1 | TRBV5-8
TGTGCCAGCAGTTTCGCCCCGGGACAGGGGGCAGCTGAAGCTTTCTTT | CASSFAPGQGAAEAFF | once | TRBJ1-1 | TRBD1 | TRBV27
TGCGCCAGCAGCCAGGCGGGGGGGGTTCCTTACAATGAGCAGTTCTTC | CASSQAGGVPYNEQFF | - | TRBJ2-1 | TRBD2 | TRBV4-1